Below, 9 T cell receptor beta chains from the same sample are listed, as sequenced in a study of cytomegalovirus exposure and HLA in healthy donors. It was with 60 Vbeta and 13 Jbeta primers that the PCR ran. The assay was immunoSEQ multiplex PCR, and TCRdb's table has in-frame clones only and misses some. The sample lists about 41,000 clones; over 75% were seen once. The sequenced sample consisted of PBMCs. These receptors were taken from a man aged 50 to 60 in good health and CMV-seronegative.

Note on this clone: The junction differs from germline at one of its ends, possibly a read error. DNA of the CDR3: TGTTCCAGCAGCTTAGCGGGACTAGTGGAGACCCAGTACTTC. Translated, it gives CSSSLAGLVETQYF. V and J are TRBV7-9 and TRBJ2-5; TRBD2 aligns across 8 bases. Germline lookup yields CDR1 SEHNR and CDR2 FQNEAQ (reference sequence). CDR3 length: 14 residues.

DNA of the CDR3: TGCGCCAGCAGCCCTTGGGGCGGGGGGCGCACAGATACGCAGTATTTT. Protein: CASSPWGGGRTDTQYF. The chain combines TRBV5-1 with TRBJ2-3, with 8 positions matching TRBD2. Trimming at V came to 4 bases and at J to 1 base, leaving 8 bases not matched to a gene. The length of the CDR3 is 16 residues. Germline CDR1 and CDR2: SGHRS and YFSETQ.

The chain recombines TRBV19 with TRBJ2-2; possible D gene TRBD2, 6 bases. CDR1 and CDR2 (germline): LNHDA, SQIVND (reference sequence). The CDR3 consists of 16 residues. V was pared by 8 bases and J by 1 base, with 17 bases between. The CDR3 protein is CASRGETLLNTGELFF. The DNA of the CDR3 is TGTGCCAGTCGCGGGGAGACGCTACTGAACACCGGGGAGCTGTTTTTT.

The chain links TRBV11-2 to TRBJ1-5, with D perhaps TRBD1 (6 bases). V was cut by 5 bases and J by 8 bases, with 13 bases left in between. This CDR3 is 13 amino acids long. Germline V gives CDR1 SGHAT, CDR2 FQNNGV. CDR3 residues: CASSPNHREPQHF. The DNA of the CDR3 is TGTGCCAGCAGCCCAAACCACAGGGAGCCCCAGCATTTT.

This clone has just a few counts. This rearrangement joins TRBV11-3 to TRBJ2-7, with TRBD1 matching 7 bases. The CDR3 contains 13 residues. Germline CDR1 is SGHNT and CDR2 is YENEEA. V shed 1 base and J 9 bases; nucleotides not matched to a gene: 6. CDR3 in amino acids: CASSLGTGEGQYF. The CDR3 nucleotides are TGTGCCAGCAGCTTAGGGACAGGAGAGGGGCAGTACTTC. Supplemented by reference TRBV11-3 and TRBJ2-7, the full variable domain reads EAGVVQSPRYKIIEKKQPVAFWCNPISGHNTLYWYLQNLGQGPELLIRYENEEAVDDSQLPKDRFSAERLKGVDSTLKIQPAELGDSAVYLCASSLGTGEGQYFGPGTRLTVT.

The rearrangement joins TRBV21-1 to TRBJ1-5. TRBV21-1 counts as a pseudogene. The CDR3 contains 15 residues. The CDR3 spells CASSNEGRSNQPQHF. CDR3 in DNA: TGTGCCAGCAGCAATGAGGGCAGATCGAATCAGCCCCAGCATTTT.

The chain combines TRBV5-1 with TRBJ1-2, with a tentative D call TRBD1 (5 bases). V was clipped by 0 bases and J by 2 bases, with 14 bases between them. The CDR3 spans 16 residues. CDR1 is SGHRS and CDR2 is YFSETQ in the germline V gene. For the CDR3, the DNA is TGCGCCAGCAGCTTGGCCGGGGGGGAATTAAACTATGGCTACACCTTC. This encodes CASSLAGGELNYGYTF.

V usage is TRBV6-9 and J usage is TRBJ2-5; D is ambiguous. The J call is in doubt because the DNA end fits TRBJ2-7 better. CDR1 and CDR2 (germline): MNHGY, SVAAGI. The CDR3 is 15 amino acids. CDR3 DNA sequence: TGTGCCAGCAGCAGTGGTACAGAAACTTCCTACGAGCAGTACTTC. It yields the protein CASSSGTETSYEQYF.

V is TRBV7-3 and J is TRBJ2-1; 7 nucleotides align to TRBD2. Germline V lookup: CDR1 SGHTA, CDR2 FQGTGA. V lost 4 bases and J lost 2; bases outside the gene matches: 8. The CDR3 contains 16 residues. CDR3 region: CASSSLGGETYNEQFF. In nucleotides, the CDR3 is TGTGCCAGCAGCTCCCTGGGGGGGGAAACCTACAATGAGCAGTTCTTC.